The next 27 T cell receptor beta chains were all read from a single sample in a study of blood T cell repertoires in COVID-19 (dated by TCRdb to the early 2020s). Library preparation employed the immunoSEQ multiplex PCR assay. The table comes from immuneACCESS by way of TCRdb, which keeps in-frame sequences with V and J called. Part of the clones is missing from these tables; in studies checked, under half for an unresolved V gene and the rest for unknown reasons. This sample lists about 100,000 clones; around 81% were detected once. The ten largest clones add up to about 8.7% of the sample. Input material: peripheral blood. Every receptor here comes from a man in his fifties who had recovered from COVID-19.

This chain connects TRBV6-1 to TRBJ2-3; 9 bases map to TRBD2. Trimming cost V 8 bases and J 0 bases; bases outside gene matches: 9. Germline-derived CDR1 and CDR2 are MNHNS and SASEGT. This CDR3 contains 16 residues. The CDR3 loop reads CASGALAGTSTDTQYF. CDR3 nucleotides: TGTGCCAGCGGTGCGCTAGCGGGGACTAGCACAGATACGCAGTATTTT.

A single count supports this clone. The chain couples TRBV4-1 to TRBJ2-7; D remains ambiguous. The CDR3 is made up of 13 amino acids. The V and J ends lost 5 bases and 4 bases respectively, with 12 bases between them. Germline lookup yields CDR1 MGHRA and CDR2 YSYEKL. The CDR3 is CASSSTPRYEQYF. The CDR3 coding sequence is TGCGCCAGCAGCTCGACCCCGCGGTACGAGCAGTACTTC.

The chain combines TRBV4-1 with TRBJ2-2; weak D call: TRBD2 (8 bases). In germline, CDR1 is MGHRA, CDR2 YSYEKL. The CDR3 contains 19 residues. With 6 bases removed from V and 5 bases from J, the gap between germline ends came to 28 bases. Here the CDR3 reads CASRESGGWSAGATGELFF. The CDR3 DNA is TGCGCCAGCAGGGAATCAGGGGGGTGGTCAGCGGGAGCAACCGGGGAGCTGTTTTTT.

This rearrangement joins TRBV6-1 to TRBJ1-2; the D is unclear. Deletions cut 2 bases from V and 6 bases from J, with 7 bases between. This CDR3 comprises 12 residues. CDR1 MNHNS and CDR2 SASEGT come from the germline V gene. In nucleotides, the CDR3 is TGTGCCAGCAGTGAACGGTCAAATGGCTACACCTTC. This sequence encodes CASSERSNGYTF.

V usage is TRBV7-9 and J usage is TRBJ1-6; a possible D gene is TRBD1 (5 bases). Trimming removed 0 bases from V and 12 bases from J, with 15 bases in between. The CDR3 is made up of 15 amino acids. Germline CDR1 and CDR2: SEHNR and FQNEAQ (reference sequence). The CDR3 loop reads CASSLAGGGTGPLHF. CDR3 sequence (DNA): TGTGCCAGCAGCTTAGCAGGCGGGGGAACCGGACCCCTCCACTTT.

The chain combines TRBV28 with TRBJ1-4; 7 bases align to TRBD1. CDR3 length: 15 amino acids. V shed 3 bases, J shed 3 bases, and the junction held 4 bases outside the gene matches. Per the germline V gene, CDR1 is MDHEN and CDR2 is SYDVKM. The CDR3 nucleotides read TGTGCCAGCAGTTTGGGAACAGGGGCTAATGAAAAACTGTTTTTT. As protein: CASSLGTGANEKLFF.

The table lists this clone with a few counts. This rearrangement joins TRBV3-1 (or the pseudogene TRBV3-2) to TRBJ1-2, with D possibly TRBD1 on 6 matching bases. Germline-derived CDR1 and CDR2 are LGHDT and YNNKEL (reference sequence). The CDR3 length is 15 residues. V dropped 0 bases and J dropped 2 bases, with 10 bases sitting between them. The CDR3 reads CASSQDAGANYGYTF. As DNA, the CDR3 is TGTGCCAGCAGCCAAGATGCGGGGGCCAACTATGGCTACACCTTC.

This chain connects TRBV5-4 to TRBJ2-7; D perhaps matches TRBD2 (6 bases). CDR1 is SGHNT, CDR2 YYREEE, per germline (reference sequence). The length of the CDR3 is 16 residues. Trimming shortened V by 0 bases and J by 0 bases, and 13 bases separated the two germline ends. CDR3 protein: CASSLVVAASSYEQYF. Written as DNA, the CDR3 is TGTGCCAGCAGCTTGGTCGTAGCGGCAAGCTCCTACGAGCAGTACTTC.

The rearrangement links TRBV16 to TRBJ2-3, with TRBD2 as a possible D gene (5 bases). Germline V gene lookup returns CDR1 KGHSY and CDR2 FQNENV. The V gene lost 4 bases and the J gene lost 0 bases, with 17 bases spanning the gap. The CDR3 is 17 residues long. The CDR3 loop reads CASSLPRGPPSTDTQYF. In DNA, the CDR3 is TGTGCCAGCAGCCTCCCCCGGGGTCCTCCTAGCACAGATACGCAGTATTTT.

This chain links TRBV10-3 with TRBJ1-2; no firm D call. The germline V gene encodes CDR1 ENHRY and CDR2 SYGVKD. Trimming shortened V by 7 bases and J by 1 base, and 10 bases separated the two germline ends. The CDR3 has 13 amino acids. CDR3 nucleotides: TGTGCCATCACAGGAAGTCATAACTATGGCTACACCTTC. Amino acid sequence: CAITGSHNYGYTF.

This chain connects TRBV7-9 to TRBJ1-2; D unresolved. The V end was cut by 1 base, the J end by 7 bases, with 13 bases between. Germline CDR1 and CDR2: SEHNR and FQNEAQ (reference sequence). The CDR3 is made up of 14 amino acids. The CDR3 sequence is CASSLDLLAGGYTF. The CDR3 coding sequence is TGTGCCAGCAGCTTAGATCTTCTCGCGGGTGGCTACACCTTC.

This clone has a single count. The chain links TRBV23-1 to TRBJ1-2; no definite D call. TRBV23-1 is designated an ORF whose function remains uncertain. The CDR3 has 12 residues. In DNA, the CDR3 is TGCGTCGGAACCCCTCGGGGCTATGGCTACACCTTC. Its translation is CVGTPRGYGYTF.

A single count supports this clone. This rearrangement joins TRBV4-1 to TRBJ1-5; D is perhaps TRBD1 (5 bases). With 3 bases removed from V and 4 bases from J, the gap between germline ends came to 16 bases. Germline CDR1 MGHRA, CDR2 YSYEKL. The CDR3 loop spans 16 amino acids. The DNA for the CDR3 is TGCGCCAGCAGCCAGGACCAGGGAAGTGGAAATCAGCCCCAGCATTTT. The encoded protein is CASSQDQGSGNQPQHF.

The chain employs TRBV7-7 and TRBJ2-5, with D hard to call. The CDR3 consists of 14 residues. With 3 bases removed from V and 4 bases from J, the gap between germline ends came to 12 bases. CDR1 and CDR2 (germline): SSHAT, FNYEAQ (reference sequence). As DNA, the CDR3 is TGTGCCAGCAGCTTGACTCCTAGTTCAGAGACCCAGTACTTC. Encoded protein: CASSLTPSSETQYF.

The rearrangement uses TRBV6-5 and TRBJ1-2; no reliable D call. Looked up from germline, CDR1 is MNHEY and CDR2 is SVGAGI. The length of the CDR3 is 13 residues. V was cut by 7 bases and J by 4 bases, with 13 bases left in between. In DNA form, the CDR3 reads TGTGCCAGCACCCCCCCGAACGGCTATGGCTACACCTTC. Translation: CASTPPNGYGYTF.

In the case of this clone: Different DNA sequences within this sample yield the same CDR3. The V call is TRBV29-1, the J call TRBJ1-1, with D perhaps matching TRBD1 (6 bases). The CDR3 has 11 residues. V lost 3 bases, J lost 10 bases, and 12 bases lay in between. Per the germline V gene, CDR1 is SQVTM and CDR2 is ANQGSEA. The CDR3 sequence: CSVDRGRGAFF. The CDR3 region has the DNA TGCAGCGTTGATAGGGGGAGGGGAGCTTTCTTT.

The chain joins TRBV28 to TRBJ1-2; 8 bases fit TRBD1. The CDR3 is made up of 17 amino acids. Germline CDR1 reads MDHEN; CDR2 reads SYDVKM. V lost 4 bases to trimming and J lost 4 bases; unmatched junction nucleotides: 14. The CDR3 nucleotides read TGTGCCAGCAGTTCCTCACCCTTTCCTCAGGGGGCCTATGGCTACACCTTC. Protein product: CASSSSPFPQGAYGYTF.

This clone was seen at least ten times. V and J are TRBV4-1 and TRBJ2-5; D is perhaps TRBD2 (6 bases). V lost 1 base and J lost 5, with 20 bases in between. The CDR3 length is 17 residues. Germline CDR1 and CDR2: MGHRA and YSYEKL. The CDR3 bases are TGCGCCAGCAGCCAAGCGCGGGACTTCGTAGGTGGCGAGACCCAGTACTTC. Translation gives CASSQARDFVGGETQYF.

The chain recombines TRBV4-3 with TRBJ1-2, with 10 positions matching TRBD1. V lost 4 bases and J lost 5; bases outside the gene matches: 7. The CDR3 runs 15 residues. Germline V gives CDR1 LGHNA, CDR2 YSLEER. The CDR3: CASSPGQGREYGYTF. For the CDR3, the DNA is TGCGCCAGCAGCCCGGGACAGGGGAGGGAATATGGCTACACCTTC.

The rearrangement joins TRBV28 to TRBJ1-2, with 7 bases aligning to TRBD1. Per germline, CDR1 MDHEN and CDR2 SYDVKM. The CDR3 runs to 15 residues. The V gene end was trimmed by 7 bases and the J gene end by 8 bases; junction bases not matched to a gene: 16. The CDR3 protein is CASTLTSQGFGGYTF. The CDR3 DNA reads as TGTGCCAGCACCCTCACATCACAGGGGTTTGGGGGCTACACCTTC.

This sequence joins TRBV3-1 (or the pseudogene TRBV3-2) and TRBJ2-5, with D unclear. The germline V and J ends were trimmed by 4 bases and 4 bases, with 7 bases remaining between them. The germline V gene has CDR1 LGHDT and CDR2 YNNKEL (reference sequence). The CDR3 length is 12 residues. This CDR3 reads CASSPPGETQYF. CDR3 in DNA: TGTGCCAGCAGCCCGCCAGGAGAGACCCAGTACTTC.

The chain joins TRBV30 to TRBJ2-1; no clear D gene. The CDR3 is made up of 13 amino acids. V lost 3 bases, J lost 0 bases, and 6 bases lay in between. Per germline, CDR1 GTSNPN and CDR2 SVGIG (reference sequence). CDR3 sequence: CAWSLSSYNEQFF. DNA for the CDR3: TGTGCCTGGAGCTTGAGCTCCTACAATGAGCAGTTCTTC.

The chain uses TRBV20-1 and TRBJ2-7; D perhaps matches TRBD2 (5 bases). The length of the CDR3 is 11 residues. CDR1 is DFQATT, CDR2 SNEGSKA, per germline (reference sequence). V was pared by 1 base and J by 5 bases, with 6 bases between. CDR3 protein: CSARGGNEQYF. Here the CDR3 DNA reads TGCAGTGCTAGAGGAGGGAACGAGCAGTACTTC.

CDR3 coding DNA: TGTGCCAGCAGTGAAGGGAGGGAGGCTGGGGCCAACGTCCTGACTTTC. It yields the protein CASSEGREAGANVLTF. The genes are TRBV6-4 and TRBJ2-6, with TRBD2 matching 7 bases. CDR1 is MRHNA and CDR2 is SNTAGT in the germline V gene. This CDR3 comprises 16 residues. The J segment lost 2 bases and the V segment lost 3 bases, leaving 4 bases of the junction unmatched.

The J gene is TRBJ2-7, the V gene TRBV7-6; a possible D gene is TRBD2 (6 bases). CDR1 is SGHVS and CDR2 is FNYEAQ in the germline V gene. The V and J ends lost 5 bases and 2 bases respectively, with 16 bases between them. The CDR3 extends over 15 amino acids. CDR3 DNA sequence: TGTGCCAGCAGCGTTAGCGGAACCAGAACCTACGAGCAGTACTTC. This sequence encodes CASSVSGTRTYEQYF.

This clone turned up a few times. The CDR3 sequence: CASRTGTAYEQYF. CDR3 coding DNA: TGTGCCAGCAGGACCGGGACAGCCTACGAGCAGTACTTC. V is TRBV5-4 and J is TRBJ2-7; the match to TRBD1 covers 7 bases. V shed 5 bases, J shed 2 bases, and the junction held 4 bases outside the gene matches. The CDR3 spans 13 residues. Germline assignment: CDR1 SGHNT and CDR2 YYREEE (reference sequence). The variable domain in full, with the rest retrieved from reference TRBV5-4 and TRBJ2-7, is ETGVTQSPTHLIKTRGQQVTLRCSSQSGHNTVSWYQQALGQGPQFIFQYYREEENGRGNFPPRFSGLQFPNYSSELNVNALELDDSALYLCASRTGTAYEQYFGPGTRLTVT.

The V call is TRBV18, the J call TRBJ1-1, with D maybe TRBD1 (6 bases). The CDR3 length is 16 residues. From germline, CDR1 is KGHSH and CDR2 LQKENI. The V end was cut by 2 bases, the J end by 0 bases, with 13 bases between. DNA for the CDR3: TGTGCCAGCTCACCAAGACAGGTTGACATGAACACTGAAGCTTTCTTT. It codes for CASSPRQVDMNTEAFF.